Listed below are T cell receptor beta chains from one sample, sequenced in a study of identical twins. Each CDR3 protein gets one entry after TCRdb re-called the 5' RACE reads with MiXCR. The table shows hundreds of thousands of distinct CDR3 sequences, with 6.1% occurring only once. The source material was naive T cells sorted from blood. The receptors were gathered from a man between 18 and 35 years old in good health. The CDR3 runs from the conserved cysteine through the conserved F or W. Fields, in order: clone size, J gene, D gene, V gene, CDR3 DNA, CDR3 protein. The D gene is left open where the match is weak. Only part of the rows carry a size: once, few, many, or a class if the clone is expanded.

abundance: many
j_gene: TRBJ2-3
d_gene: TRBD1
v_gene: TRBV5-1
CDR3nt: TGCGCCAGCAGCTTTAAGGAGACAGGGGGACGAGATACGCAGTATTTT
CDR3aa: CASSFKETGGRDTQYF

abundance: many
j_gene: TRBJ1-5
d_gene: TRBD1
v_gene: TRBV12-3/TRBV12-4
CDR3nt: TGTGCCAGCAGGTTGACAGGGGGCAATCAGCCCCAGCATTTT
CDR3aa: CASRLTGGNQPQHF

abundance: few
j_gene: TRBJ2-2
d_gene: .
v_gene: TRBV3-1
CDR3nt: TGTGCCAGCAGCCACAACCTCCGTCTAGCGAGAAGGGAGCTGTTTTTT
CDR3aa: CASSHNLRLARRELFF

abundance: .
j_gene: TRBJ2-3
d_gene: .
v_gene: TRBV6-1
CDR3nt: TGTGCCAGCAGTGCAGACCTCCGCGGGGATACGCAGTATTTT
CDR3aa: CASSADLRGDTQYF

abundance: many
j_gene: TRBJ1-5
d_gene: .
v_gene: TRBV6-1
CDR3nt: TGTGCCAGCAGTCCCGATCGGGTGGGATATAGCAATCAGCCCCAGCATTTT
CDR3aa: CASSPDRVGYSNQPQHF

abundance: few
j_gene: TRBJ2-1
d_gene: .
v_gene: TRBV7-2
CDR3nt: TGTGCCAGCAGCTTAGCAGGGCTCCTCGTATACAATGAGCAGTTCTTC
CDR3aa: CASSLAGLLVYNEQFF

abundance: many
j_gene: TRBJ2-1
d_gene: .
v_gene: TRBV10-3
CDR3nt: TGTGCCATCAACCCCGGAGACTGGTACTCCTACAATGAGCAGTTCTTC
CDR3aa: CAINPGDWYSYNEQFF

abundance: .
j_gene: TRBJ2-2
d_gene: .
v_gene: TRBV7-2
CDR3nt: TGTGCCAGCAGTCTTTTTGGGGGCCAATACGCCACCGGGGAGCTGTTTTTT
CDR3aa: CASSLFGGQYATGELFF

abundance: few
j_gene: TRBJ1-3
d_gene: .
v_gene: TRBV27
CDR3nt: TGTGCCAGCAGTCCGGACAGATCGCACTCTGGAAACACCATATATTTT
CDR3aa: CASSPDRSHSGNTIYF

abundance: few
j_gene: TRBJ2-3
d_gene: TRBD2
v_gene: TRBV4-3
CDR3nt: TGCGCCAGCAGCCAACAATCTACTAGCGGACACACAGATACGCAGTATTTT
CDR3aa: CASSQQSTSGHTDTQYF

abundance: .
j_gene: TRBJ2-1
d_gene: .
v_gene: TRBV5-1
CDR3nt: TGCGCCAGCAGCTTGGGGCAGGGTTTCAATGATGAGCAGTTCTTC
CDR3aa: CASSLGQGFNDEQFF

abundance: many
j_gene: TRBJ2-1
d_gene: TRBD1
v_gene: TRBV7-9
CDR3nt: TGTGCCAGCAGCTTAGAAGGGGGCGGTGAGCAGTTCTTC
CDR3aa: CASSLEGGGEQFF

abundance: many
j_gene: TRBJ2-1
d_gene: .
v_gene: TRBV5-1
CDR3nt: TGCGCCAGCAGCTCGGGCCCCCCTGAGACACTCAGCTCCTACAATGAGCAGTTCTTC
CDR3aa: CASSSGPPETLSSYNEQFF

abundance: few
j_gene: TRBJ1-5
d_gene: .
v_gene: TRBV7-9
CDR3nt: TGTGCCAGCAGCCGCGGGGCAGCTAATAGCAATCAGCCCCAGCATTTT
CDR3aa: CASSRGAANSNQPQHF

abundance: many
j_gene: TRBJ2-7
d_gene: TRBD2
v_gene: TRBV9
CDR3nt: TGTGCCAGCAGCGTAGCGCGAGCGGGAGCCTCCTCCTACGAGCAGTACTTC
CDR3aa: CASSVARAGASSYEQYF

abundance: few
j_gene: TRBJ1-2
d_gene: TRBD1
v_gene: TRBV7-8
CDR3nt: TGTGCCAGCAGCAGTGGGACAGGGTGGGCGCTTGGCTACACCTTC
CDR3aa: CASSSGTGWALGYTF

abundance: many
j_gene: TRBJ1-5
d_gene: .
v_gene: TRBV12-5
CDR3nt: TGTGCTAGTGGTTTGGTAGGAGGGATTAGCAATCAGCCCCAGCATTTT
CDR3aa: CASGLVGGISNQPQHF

abundance: few
j_gene: TRBJ2-2
d_gene: .
v_gene: TRBV4-2
CDR3nt: TGTGCCAGCAGCCATCTTCCCCTGAACACCGGGGAGCTGTTTTTT
CDR3aa: CASSHLPLNTGELFF

abundance: many
j_gene: TRBJ2-2
d_gene: .
v_gene: TRBV29-1
CDR3nt: TGCAGCGCCCGGTCCGGGTTGAACGCCGGGGAGCTGTTTTTT
CDR3aa: CSARSGLNAGELFF

abundance: few
j_gene: TRBJ2-5
d_gene: TRBD1
v_gene: TRBV3-1
CDR3nt: TGTGCCAGCAGCGACAGGGGCCCTCAAGAGACCCAGTACTTC
CDR3aa: CASSDRGPQETQYF

abundance: .
j_gene: TRBJ1-2
d_gene: .
v_gene: TRBV12-5
CDR3nt: TGTGCTAGTGGATCCGGACTGAACTTTTTGGTAGGCTACACCTTC
CDR3aa: CASGSGLNFLVGYTF

abundance: .
j_gene: TRBJ2-1
d_gene: TRBD2
v_gene: TRBV7-2
CDR3nt: TGTGCCAGCAGCTCGTCCCCGGGGGGATCCTACAATGAGCAGTTCTTC
CDR3aa: CASSSSPGGSYNEQFF

abundance: few
j_gene: TRBJ1-2
d_gene: .
v_gene: TRBV7-2
CDR3nt: TGTGCCAGCAGCGTTTCGGTAGGGGAGGGTGGCTACACCTTC
CDR3aa: CASSVSVGEGGYTF

abundance: .
j_gene: TRBJ2-1
d_gene: .
v_gene: TRBV5-1
CDR3nt: TGCGCCAGCAGTATCCTCTCGGGACTCCTCAATGAGCAGTTCTTC
CDR3aa: CASSILSGLLNEQFF

abundance: many
j_gene: TRBJ2-5
d_gene: .
v_gene: TRBV12-3/TRBV12-4
CDR3nt: TGTGCCAGCAGTTTATCGGGACCGCCGGTGGAGACCCAGTACTTC
CDR3aa: CASSLSGPPVETQYF

abundance: few
j_gene: TRBJ2-7
d_gene: .
v_gene: TRBV6-1
CDR3nt: TGTGCCAGCCTCACAGGCCCGTTTCCACGACACGAGCAGTACTTC
CDR3aa: CASLTGPFPRHEQYF

abundance: many
j_gene: TRBJ2-3
d_gene: TRBD2
v_gene: TRBV10-3
CDR3nt: TGTGCCATCAGTGCGGGCGGGCTAGCGGGAGGAGATACGCAGTATTTT
CDR3aa: CAISAGGLAGGDTQYF

abundance: many
j_gene: TRBJ2-1
d_gene: .
v_gene: TRBV20-1
CDR3nt: TGCAGTGCTAGAGATTTCGAGGTATCCTACAATGAGCAGTTCTTC
CDR3aa: CSARDFEVSYNEQFF

abundance: many
j_gene: TRBJ2-5
d_gene: .
v_gene: TRBV29-1
CDR3nt: TGCAGCGCCACCAGAGGAGGGCCTCAAGAGACCCAGTACTTC
CDR3aa: CSATRGGPQETQYF

abundance: few
j_gene: TRBJ2-7
d_gene: .
v_gene: TRBV29-1
CDR3nt: TGCAGCGTTGGGCAGTCAACGGCAGGGCGGTACGAGCAGTACTTC
CDR3aa: CSVGQSTAGRYEQYF

abundance: many
j_gene: TRBJ2-7
d_gene: .
v_gene: TRBV20-1
CDR3nt: TGCAGTGCTGGATTACCATTAGGCGACGAGCAGTACTTC
CDR3aa: CSAGLPLGDEQYF

abundance: few
j_gene: TRBJ1-5
d_gene: .
v_gene: TRBV12-3/TRBV12-4
CDR3nt: TGTGCCAGCGCCGGTAGCCCCAATCAGCCCCAGCATTTT
CDR3aa: CASAGSPNQPQHF

abundance: few
j_gene: TRBJ2-1
d_gene: TRBD2
v_gene: TRBV11-2
CDR3nt: TGTGCCAGCAGCGCCCCGGGACTAGCGGGAAATGAGCAGTTCTTC
CDR3aa: CASSAPGLAGNEQFF

abundance: few
j_gene: TRBJ2-5
d_gene: .
v_gene: TRBV7-9
CDR3nt: TGTGCCAGCGGGGACATTTTCCTTAAAGAGACCCAGTACTTC
CDR3aa: CASGDIFLKETQYF

abundance: many
j_gene: TRBJ2-2
d_gene: .
v_gene: TRBV5-4
CDR3nt: TGTGCCAGCAGCCAATGGGATCACGGGGAGCTGTTTTTT
CDR3aa: CASSQWDHGELFF

abundance: .
j_gene: TRBJ1-2
d_gene: .
v_gene: TRBV6-5
CDR3nt: TGTGCCAGCAGTTACTCGAAGGGTGGGAACTATGGCTACACCTTC
CDR3aa: CASSYSKGGNYGYTF

abundance: many
j_gene: TRBJ1-4
d_gene: TRBD1
v_gene: TRBV12-3/TRBV12-4
CDR3nt: TGTGCCAGCAGTAAACAGGGGACGACTAATGAAAAACTGTTTTTT
CDR3aa: CASSKQGTTNEKLFF

abundance: many
j_gene: TRBJ2-1
d_gene: .
v_gene: TRBV27
CDR3nt: TGTGCCAGCAGTTTAGGCTATAACAATGAGCAGTTCTTC
CDR3aa: CASSLGYNNEQFF

abundance: few
j_gene: TRBJ2-2
d_gene: TRBD2
v_gene: TRBV20-1
CDR3nt: TGCAGTGCTAGAGGGGTCGGGAGGGCCACCGGGGAGCTGTTTTTT
CDR3aa: CSARGVGRATGELFF

abundance: many
j_gene: TRBJ2-3
d_gene: .
v_gene: TRBV15
CDR3nt: TGTGCCACCAGCACTACGAGACAGATTGAGGGACCTCGGGATACGCAGTATTTT
CDR3aa: CATSTTRQIEGPRDTQYF

abundance: few
j_gene: TRBJ1-1
d_gene: .
v_gene: TRBV7-8
CDR3nt: TGTGCCAGCAGCGACCCCGGGACAGAAGCTTTCTTT
CDR3aa: CASSDPGTEAFF

abundance: many
j_gene: TRBJ1-2
d_gene: .
v_gene: TRBV25-1
CDR3nt: TGTGCCAGCAGTGGGACAGCCACGGGTGGCTACACCTTC
CDR3aa: CASSGTATGGYTF

abundance: few
j_gene: TRBJ2-7
d_gene: TRBD2
v_gene: TRBV7-2
CDR3nt: TGTGCCAGCAGCCCCATGCTAGCGGGAGTCCCCTACGAGCAGTACTTC
CDR3aa: CASSPMLAGVPYEQYF

abundance: few
j_gene: TRBJ2-3
d_gene: .
v_gene: TRBV28
CDR3nt: TGTGCCAGCATCAGAAGGGGAGGGGGAACAGATACGCAGTATTTT
CDR3aa: CASIRRGGGTDTQYF

abundance: .
j_gene: TRBJ2-5
d_gene: TRBD2
v_gene: TRBV2
CDR3nt: TGTGCCAGCAAAGGACTAGCGGGAGAGACCCAGTACTTC
CDR3aa: CASKGLAGETQYF

abundance: many
j_gene: TRBJ2-1
d_gene: .
v_gene: TRBV5-1
CDR3nt: TGCGCCAGCAGCTTTGGGCGGGTTTACAATGAGCAGTTCTTC
CDR3aa: CASSFGRVYNEQFF

abundance: few
j_gene: TRBJ1-2
d_gene: .
v_gene: TRBV7-9
CDR3nt: TGTGCCAGCAGCCCAGGGCGGGAGACAGTCCATGGCTACACCTTC
CDR3aa: CASSPGRETVHGYTF

abundance: many
j_gene: TRBJ2-3
d_gene: TRBD2
v_gene: TRBV28
CDR3nt: TGTGCCAGCAGTTTCACGGGGGGGATAACAGATACGCAGTATTTT
CDR3aa: CASSFTGGITDTQYF

abundance: many
j_gene: TRBJ2-3
d_gene: .
v_gene: TRBV10-1
CDR3nt: TGCGCCAGCAGTGCCCCAGGGTTGGAAGATACGCAGTATTTT
CDR3aa: CASSAPGLEDTQYF

abundance: .
j_gene: TRBJ2-7
d_gene: .
v_gene: TRBV7-8
CDR3nt: TGTGCCAGCAGCCCAGGGGTTGACGGCTCCTACGAGCAGTACTTC
CDR3aa: CASSPGVDGSYEQYF

abundance: many
j_gene: TRBJ2-1
d_gene: TRBD1
v_gene: TRBV6-5
CDR3nt: TGTGCCAGCAGTCCTCGACAGGGATTTTCTTACAATGAGCAGTTCTTC
CDR3aa: CASSPRQGFSYNEQFF

abundance: many
j_gene: TRBJ2-1
d_gene: TRBD2
v_gene: TRBV13
CDR3nt: TGTGCCAGCAGCTTAGGCGTTTCTAGCGGGAGGGCCAAATACAATGAGCAGTTCTTC
CDR3aa: CASSLGVSSGRAKYNEQFF

abundance: few
j_gene: TRBJ2-2
d_gene: .
v_gene: TRBV3-1
CDR3nt: TGTGCCAGCAGCCAACGGGGGGCGCGAGCCGGGGAGCTGTTTTTT
CDR3aa: CASSQRGARAGELFF

abundance: many
j_gene: TRBJ2-3
d_gene: .
v_gene: TRBV15
CDR3nt: TGTGCCACCAGCAGACCCGGGAGAACAACAGATACGCAGTATTTT
CDR3aa: CATSRPGRTTDTQYF

abundance: many
j_gene: TRBJ2-7
d_gene: TRBD2
v_gene: TRBV28
CDR3nt: TGTGCCAGCAGTTATCCCGCGGGAGGGCTCAGGGAGCAGTACTTC
CDR3aa: CASSYPAGGLREQYF